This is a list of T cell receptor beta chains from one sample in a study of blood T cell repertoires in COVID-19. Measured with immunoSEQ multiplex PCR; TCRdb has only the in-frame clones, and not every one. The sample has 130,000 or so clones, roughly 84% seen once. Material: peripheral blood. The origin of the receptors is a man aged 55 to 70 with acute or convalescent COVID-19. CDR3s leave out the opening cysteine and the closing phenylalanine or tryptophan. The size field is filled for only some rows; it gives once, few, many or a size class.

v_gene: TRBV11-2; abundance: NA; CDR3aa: ASSLELRAGNTIY
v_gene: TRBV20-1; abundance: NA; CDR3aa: SASSGTGGANYGYT
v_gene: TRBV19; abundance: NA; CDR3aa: ASSSQERTEAF
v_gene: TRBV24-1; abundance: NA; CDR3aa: ATSEGASDQPQH
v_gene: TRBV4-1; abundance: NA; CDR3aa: ASSDNRSDRRTPLH
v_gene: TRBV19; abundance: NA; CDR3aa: ASRPGLAGGRQF
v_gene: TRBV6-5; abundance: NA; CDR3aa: ASSPGQASYGYT
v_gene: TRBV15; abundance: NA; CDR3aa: ATGLANTEAF
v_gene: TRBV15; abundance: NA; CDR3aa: ATSRGGGEGGYT
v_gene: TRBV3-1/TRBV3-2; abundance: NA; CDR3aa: ASSQDPGMETQY
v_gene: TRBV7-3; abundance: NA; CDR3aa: ASSLYGTSGSSPYNEQF
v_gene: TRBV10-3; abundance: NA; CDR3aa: AFGQGAARGANVLT
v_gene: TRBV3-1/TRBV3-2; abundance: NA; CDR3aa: ASSQEPSGRIPNEQF
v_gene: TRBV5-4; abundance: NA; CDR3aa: ASSFTGVNTEAF
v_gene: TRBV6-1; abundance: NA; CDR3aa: ASSENTRGLGEQY
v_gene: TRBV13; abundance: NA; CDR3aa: ASSSRDNAYNEQF
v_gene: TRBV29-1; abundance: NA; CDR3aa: SVEDLQRAGGNYGYT
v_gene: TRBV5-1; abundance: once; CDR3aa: ASSLGPSGRYNEQF
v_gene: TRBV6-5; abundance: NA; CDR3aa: ASRDRGGEQPQH
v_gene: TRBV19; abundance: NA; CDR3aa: ASSIGGSYEQY
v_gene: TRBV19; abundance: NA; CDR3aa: ASSNEGYT
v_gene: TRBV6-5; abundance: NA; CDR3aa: ASTRTAQTGGYT
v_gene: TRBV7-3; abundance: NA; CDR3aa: ASRFIAAGDTDTQY
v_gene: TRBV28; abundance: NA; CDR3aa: ASSAQGTGGTYEQY
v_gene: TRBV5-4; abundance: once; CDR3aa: ASSHNRGGRDTQY
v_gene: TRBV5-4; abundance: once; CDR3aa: ASSLPQGGNEQF
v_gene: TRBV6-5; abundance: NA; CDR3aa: ASSTNRDRIYEQY
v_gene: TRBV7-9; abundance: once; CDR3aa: ASSSAQGPTEAF
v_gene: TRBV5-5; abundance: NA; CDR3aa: ASSQEGGNQPQH
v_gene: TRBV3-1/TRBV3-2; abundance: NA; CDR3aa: ASEVSGAYNEQF
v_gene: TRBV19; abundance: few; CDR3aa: ASSIDRGYGSPLH
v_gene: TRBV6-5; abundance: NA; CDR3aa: ASGGAPHGYT
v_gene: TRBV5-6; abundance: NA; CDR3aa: ASNPQGRDTEAF
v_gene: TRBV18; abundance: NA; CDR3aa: ASSPLLAGGPRWF
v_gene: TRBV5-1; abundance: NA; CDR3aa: ASSRPLAGGSYNEQF
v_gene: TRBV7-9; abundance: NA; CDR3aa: ASSLGGQVTDTQY
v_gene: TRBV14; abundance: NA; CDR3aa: ASKRTDGTDTQY
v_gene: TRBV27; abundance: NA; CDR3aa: ASSLSGARAKNIQY
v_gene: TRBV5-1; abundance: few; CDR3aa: ASRPTRSRNEQY
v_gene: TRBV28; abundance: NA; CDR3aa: ASTSQGMNTEAF
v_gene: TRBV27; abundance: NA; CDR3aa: ASSLFPGLADKSSYNEQF
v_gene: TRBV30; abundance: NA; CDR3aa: AWRPGQPKLRSGNTIY
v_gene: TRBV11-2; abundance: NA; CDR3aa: ASSSRGQGSHEQY
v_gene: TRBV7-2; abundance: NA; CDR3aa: ASSLALTGNTIY
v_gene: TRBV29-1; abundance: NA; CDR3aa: SVTSGQGYGYT
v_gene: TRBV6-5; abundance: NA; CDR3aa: ASSPRGNQPQH